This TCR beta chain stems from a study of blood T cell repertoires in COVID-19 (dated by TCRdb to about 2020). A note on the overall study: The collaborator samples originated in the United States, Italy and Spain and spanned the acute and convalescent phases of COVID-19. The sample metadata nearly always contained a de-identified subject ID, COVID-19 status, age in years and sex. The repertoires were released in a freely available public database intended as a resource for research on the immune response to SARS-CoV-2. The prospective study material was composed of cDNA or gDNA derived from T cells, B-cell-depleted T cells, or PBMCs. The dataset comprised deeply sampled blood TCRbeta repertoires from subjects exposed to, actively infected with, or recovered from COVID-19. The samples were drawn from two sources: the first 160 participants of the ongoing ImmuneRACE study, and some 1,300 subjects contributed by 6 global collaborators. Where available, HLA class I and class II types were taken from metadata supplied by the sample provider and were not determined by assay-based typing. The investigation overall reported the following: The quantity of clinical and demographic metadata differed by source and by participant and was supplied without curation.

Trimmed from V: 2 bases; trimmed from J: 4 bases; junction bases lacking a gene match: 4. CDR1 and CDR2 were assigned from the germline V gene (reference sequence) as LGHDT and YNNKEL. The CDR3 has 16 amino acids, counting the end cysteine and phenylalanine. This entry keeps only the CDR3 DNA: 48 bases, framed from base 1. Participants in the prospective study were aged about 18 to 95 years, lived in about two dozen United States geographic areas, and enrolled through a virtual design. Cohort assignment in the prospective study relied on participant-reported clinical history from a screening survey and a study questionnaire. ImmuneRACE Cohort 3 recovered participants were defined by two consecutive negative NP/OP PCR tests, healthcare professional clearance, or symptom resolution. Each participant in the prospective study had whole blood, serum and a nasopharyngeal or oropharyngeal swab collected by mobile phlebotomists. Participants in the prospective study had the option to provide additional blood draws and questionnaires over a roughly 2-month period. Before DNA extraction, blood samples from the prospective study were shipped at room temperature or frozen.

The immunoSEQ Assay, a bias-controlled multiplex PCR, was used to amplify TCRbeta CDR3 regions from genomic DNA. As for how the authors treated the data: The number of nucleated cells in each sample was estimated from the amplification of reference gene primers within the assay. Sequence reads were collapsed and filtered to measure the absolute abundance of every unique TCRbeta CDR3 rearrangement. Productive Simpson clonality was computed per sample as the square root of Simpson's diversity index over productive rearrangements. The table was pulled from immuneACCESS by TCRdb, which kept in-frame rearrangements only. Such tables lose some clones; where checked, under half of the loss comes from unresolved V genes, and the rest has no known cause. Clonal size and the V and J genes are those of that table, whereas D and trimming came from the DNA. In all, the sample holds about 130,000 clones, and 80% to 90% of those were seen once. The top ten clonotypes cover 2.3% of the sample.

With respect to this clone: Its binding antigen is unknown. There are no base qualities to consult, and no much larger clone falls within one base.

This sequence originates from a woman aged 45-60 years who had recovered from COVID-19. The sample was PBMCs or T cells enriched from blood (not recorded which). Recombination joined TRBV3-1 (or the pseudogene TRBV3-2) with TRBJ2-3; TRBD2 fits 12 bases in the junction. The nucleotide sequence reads TGTGCCAGCAGCCAACCTAGCGGGGGGGCCTCAGATACGCAGTATTTT. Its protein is CASSQPSGGASDTQYF.